This T cell receptor beta chain was sequenced during a study of blood T cell repertoires in COVID-19 (dated by TCRdb to the early 2020s). About the full investigation: Samples covering the acute and convalescent phases of COVID-19 were provided by collaborators in the United States, Italy and Spain. The prospective study material was composed of cDNA or gDNA derived from T cells, B-cell-depleted T cells, or PBMCs. The dataset comprised deeply sampled blood TCRbeta repertoires from subjects exposed to, actively infected with, or recovered from COVID-19. The repertoires were released in a freely available public database intended as a resource for research on the immune response to SARS-CoV-2. The samples were drawn from two sources: the first 160 participants of the ongoing ImmuneRACE study, and 1,000 to 1,500 subjects contributed by 6 global collaborators. Sample metadata almost always included a de-identified subject ID, COVID-19 status, age in years and sex. HLA class I and class II types, where available, came from metadata supplied by the sample provider rather than from assay-based typing. The full study reports these points: Clinical and demographic metadata were provided uncurated, with the amount varying by source and participant.

Whole blood was collected in K2EDTA tubes by collaborating institutions according to the institutions' own protocols. For TCRbeta analysis, collaborators shipped samples as frozen whole blood, isolated PBMCs, or DNA extracted from either of those sample types. TCRbeta CDR3 regions were amplified from genomic DNA by means of the immunoSEQ Assay, a bias-controlled multiplex PCR. The source study handled its data this way. Nucleated cell counts per sample were estimated from amplification of reference gene primers within the assay. To quantify the absolute abundance of each unique TCRbeta CDR3 rearrangement, sequence reads were collapsed and filtered. For each sample, productive Simpson clonality was calculated as the square root of Simpson's diversity index over productive rearrangements. Here the immuneACCESS table is served through TCRdb, limited to in-frame sequences with V and J called. Missing clones are a known gap in these copies; in checked studies unresolved V genes cover under half, and the rest lacks a known reason. That table supplies the V and J calls and clone size; D and trimming were determined from the DNA. The sample contains 120,000 or so clones, around 83% of them found a single time. Roughly 5.5% of the sample belongs to the ten largest clones.

This clone was counted between two and nine times. Which antigen it targets is not known. Base quality data are lacking; no much larger clone is found one base away. The sequenced sample consisted of peripheral blood. This TCR was recovered from a man older than 75 with active or convalescent COVID-19.

The CDR3 here reads CASGTTGFTGELFF. In nucleotide form, the sequence is TGTGCTAGTGGTACAACAGGGTTCACCGGGGAGCTGTTTTTT. The chain is assembled from TRBV12-5 and TRBJ2-2; 6 matching bases give a weak D call of TRBD1. The CDR3 measures 14 amino acids from cysteine to phenylalanine. The read is trimmed to its CDR3 DNA, 42 bases read in frame from base 1. Per the germline V gene, LGHNT is the CDR1 and FRNRAP is the CDR2. V is shortened by 5 bases, J by 4 bases, and the region joining them spans 11 bases. Where the CDR3 stops, the reference TRBV12-5 and TRBJ2-2 genes take over; the full variable domain is DARVTQTPRHKVTEMGQEVTMRCQPILGHNTVFWYRQTMMQGLELLAYFRNRAPLDDSGMPKDRFSAEMPDATLATLKIQPSEPRDSAVYFCASGTTGFTGELFFGEGSRLTVL.